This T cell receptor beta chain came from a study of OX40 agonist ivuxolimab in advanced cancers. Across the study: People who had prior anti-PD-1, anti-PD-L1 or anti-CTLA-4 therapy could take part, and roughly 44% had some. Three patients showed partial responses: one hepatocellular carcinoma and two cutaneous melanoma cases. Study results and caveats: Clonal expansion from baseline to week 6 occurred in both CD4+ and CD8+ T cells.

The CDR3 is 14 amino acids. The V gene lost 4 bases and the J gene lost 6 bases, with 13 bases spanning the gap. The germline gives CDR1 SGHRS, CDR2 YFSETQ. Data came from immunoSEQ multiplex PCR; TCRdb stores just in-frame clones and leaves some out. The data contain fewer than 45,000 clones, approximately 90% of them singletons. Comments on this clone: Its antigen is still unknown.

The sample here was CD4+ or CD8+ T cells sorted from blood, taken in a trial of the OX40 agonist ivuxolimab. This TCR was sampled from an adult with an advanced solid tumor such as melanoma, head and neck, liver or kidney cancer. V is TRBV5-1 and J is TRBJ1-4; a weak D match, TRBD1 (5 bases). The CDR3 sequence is CASSNSVGDEKLFF. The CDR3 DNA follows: TGCGCCAGCAGCAACAGCGTGGGGGATGAAAAACTGTTTTTT.